This T cell receptor (beta chain) emerged from a study of T-cell memory formation after mild COVID-19. The V gene's germline CDR1 is SGHTA and CDR2 FQGNSA. The CDR3 spans 18 residues. Losses at the gene ends were 5 bases for V and 7 bases for J; bases not matched to a gene: 17. Concerning this clonotype itself: Its antigen remains unknown.

MiXCR, applied by TCRdb to the 5' RACE reads, yields one record per CDR3 protein. The sample has under 450,000 distinct CDR3 sequences, 13% to 15% seen once. Study outcomes and limitations: Clones that contracted from day 15 to 85 had balanced CD4/CD8; later expanders were CD4+ biased. SARS-CoV-2 specificity was not confirmed for second-wave clones peaking on day 37.

Sequencing was done on a sample of PBMCs or a T cell subset sorted from them (not recorded which). The J gene is TRBJ2-1, the V gene TRBV7-2; 10 nucleotides match TRBD2. The receptor was derived from a man between 18 and 29 years old who had mild COVID-19 (a few samples of this study predate the infection). Cell type and time point are not known. The CDR3 region is CASSAASGGAYSRNEQFF. CDR3 nucleotide sequence: TGTGCCAGCAGCGCCGCAAGCGGGGGGGCCTATTCGCGGAATGAGCAGTTCTTC.